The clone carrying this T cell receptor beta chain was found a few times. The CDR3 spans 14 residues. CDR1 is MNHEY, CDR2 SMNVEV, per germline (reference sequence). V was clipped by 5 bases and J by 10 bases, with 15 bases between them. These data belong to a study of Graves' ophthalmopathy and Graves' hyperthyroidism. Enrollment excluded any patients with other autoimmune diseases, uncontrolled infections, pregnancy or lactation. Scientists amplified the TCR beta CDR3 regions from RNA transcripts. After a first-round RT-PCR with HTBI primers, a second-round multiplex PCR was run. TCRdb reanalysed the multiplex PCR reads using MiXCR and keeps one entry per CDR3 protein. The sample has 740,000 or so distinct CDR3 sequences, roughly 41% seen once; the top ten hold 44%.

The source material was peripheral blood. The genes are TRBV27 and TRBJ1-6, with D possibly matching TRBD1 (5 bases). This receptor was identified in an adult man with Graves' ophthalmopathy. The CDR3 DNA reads TGTGCCAGCAGTCGGCGAGTTCAGGGATCACCCCTCCACTTT. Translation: CASSRRVQGSPLHF.